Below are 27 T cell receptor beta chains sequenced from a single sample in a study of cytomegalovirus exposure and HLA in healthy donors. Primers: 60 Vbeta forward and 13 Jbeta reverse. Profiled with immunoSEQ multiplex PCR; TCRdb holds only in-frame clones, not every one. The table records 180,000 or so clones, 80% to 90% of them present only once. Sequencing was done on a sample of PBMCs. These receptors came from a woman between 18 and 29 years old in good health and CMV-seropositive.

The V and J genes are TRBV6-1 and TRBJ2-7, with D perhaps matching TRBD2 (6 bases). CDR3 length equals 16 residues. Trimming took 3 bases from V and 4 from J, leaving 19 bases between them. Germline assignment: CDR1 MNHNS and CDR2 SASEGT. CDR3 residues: CASSEWVAGLGYEQYF. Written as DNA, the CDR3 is TGTGCCAGCAGTGAGTGGGTGGCGGGGCTGGGTTACGAGCAGTACTTC.

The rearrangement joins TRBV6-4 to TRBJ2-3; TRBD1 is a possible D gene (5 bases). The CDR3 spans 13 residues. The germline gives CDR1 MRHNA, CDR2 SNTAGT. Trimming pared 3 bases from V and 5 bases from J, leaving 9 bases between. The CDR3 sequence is CASSEGVEDTQYF. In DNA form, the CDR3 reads TGTGCCAGCAGTGAAGGGGTTGAAGATACGCAGTATTTT.

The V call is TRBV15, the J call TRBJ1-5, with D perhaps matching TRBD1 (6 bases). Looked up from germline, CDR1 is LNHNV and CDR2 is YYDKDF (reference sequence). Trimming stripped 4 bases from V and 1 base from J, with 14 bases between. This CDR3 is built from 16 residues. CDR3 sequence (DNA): TGTGCCACCAGCATGCAACAGGGAGAAAGCAATCAGCCCCAGCATTTT. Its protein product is CATSMQQGESNQPQHF.

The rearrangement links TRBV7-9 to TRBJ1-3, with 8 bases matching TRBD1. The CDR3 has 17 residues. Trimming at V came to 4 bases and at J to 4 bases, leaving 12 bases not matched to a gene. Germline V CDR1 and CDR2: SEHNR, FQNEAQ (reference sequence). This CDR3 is CASSSFVGQEGGNTIYF. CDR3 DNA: TGTGCCAGCAGCTCCTTCGTGGGACAGGAGGGCGGAAACACCATATATTTT.

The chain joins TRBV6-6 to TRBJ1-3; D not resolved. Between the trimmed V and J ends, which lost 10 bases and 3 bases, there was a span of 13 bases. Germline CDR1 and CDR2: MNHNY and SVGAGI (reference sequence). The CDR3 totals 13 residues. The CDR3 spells CATARGNGNTIYF. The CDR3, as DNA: TGTGCCACCGCCCGAGGGAATGGAAACACCATATATTTT.

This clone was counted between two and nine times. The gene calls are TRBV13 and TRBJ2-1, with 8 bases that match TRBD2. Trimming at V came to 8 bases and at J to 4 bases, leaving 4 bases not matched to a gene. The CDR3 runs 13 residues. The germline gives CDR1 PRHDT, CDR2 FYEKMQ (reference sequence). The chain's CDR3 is CASSGGSYNEQFF. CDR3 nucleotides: TGTGCCAGCTCGGGGGGGTCTTACAATGAGCAGTTCTTC.

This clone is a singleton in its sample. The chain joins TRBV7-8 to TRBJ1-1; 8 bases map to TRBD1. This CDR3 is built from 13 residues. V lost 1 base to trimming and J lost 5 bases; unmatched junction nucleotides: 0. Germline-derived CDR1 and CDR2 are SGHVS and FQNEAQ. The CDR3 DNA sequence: TGTGCCAGCAGCTTAGACAGGGGGACTGAAGCTTTCTTT. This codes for CASSLDRGTEAFF.

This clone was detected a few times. CDR3 bases: TGTGCCAGCAGCCAAACAGGTGCTGAAGCTTTCTTT. Residues: CASSQTGAEAFF. This chain joins TRBV7-9 and TRBJ1-1; the D gene is possibly TRBD1 (5 bases). This CDR3 contains 12 residues. CDR1 and CDR2 (germline): SEHNR, FQNEAQ (reference sequence). V lost 5 bases and J lost 6, with 10 bases in between.

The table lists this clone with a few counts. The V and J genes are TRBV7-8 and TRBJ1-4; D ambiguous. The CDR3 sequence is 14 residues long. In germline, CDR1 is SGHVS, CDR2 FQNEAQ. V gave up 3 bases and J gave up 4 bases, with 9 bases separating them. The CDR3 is CASSLAAGNEKLFF. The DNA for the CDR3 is TGTGCCAGCAGCTTGGCGGCGGGTAATGAAAAACTGTTTTTT.

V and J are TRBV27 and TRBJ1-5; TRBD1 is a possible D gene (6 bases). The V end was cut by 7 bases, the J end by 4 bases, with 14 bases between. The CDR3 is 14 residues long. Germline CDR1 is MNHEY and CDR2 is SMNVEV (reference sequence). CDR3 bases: TGTGCCAGCATGGAGACAACAGGGAATCAGCCCCAGCATTTT. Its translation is CASMETTGNQPQHF.

For the CDR3, the DNA is TGTGCCAGCAGTTACCAGGGGGTGGGCACAGATACGCAGTATTTT. It codes for CASSYQGVGTDTQYF. This sequence joins TRBV6-5 and TRBJ2-3, with 7 bases that match TRBD1. Germline CDR1 reads MNHEY; CDR2 reads SVGAGI. The CDR3 extends over 15 amino acids. V shed 2 bases and J 1 base; nucleotides not matched to a gene: 3.

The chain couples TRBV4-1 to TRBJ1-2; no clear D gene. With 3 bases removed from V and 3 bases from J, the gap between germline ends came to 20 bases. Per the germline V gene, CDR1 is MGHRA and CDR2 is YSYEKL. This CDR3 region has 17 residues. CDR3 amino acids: CASSHPILPRADYGYTF. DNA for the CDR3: TGCGCCAGCAGCCACCCGATCCTCCCGAGGGCCGACTATGGCTACACCTTC.

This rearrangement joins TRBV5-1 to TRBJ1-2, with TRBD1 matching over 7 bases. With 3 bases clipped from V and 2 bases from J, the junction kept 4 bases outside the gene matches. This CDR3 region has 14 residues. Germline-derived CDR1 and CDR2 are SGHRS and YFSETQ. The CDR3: CASSSGQANYGYTF. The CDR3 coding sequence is TGCGCCAGCAGCTCCGGACAGGCCAACTATGGCTACACCTTC.

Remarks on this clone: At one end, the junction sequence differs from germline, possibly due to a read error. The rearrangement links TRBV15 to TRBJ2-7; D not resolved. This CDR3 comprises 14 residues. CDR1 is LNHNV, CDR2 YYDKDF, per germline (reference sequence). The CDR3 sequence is CATSRDLNSYGQYF. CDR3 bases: TGTGCCACCAGCAGAGACTTGAACTCCTACGGGCAGTACTTC. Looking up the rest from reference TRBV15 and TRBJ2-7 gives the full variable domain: DAMVIQNPRYQVTQFGKPVTLSCSQTLNHNVMYWYQQKSSQAPKLLFHYYDKDFNNEADTPDNFQSRRPNTSFCFLDIRSPGLGDTAMYLCATSRDLNSYGQYFGPGTRLTVT.

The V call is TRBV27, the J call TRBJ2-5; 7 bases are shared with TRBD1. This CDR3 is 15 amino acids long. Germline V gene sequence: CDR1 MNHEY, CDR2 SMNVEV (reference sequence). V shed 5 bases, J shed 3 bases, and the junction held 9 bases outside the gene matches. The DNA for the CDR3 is TGTGCCAGCAGTGATACCCAACAGGGGAAAGAGACCCAGTACTTC. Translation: CASSDTQQGKETQYF.

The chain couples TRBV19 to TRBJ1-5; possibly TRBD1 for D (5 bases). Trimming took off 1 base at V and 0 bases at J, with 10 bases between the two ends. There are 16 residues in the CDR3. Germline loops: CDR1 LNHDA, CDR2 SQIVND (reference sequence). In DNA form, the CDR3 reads TGTGCCAGTAGTATAGGACAGCCATATAGCAATCAGCCCCAGCATTTT. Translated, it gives CASSIGQPYSNQPQHF.

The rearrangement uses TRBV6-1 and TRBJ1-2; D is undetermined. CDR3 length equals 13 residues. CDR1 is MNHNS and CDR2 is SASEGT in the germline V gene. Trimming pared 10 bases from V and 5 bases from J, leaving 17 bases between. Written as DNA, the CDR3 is TGTGCCACCCAGTGGGTCCTCGGGTATGGCTACACCTTC. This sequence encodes CATQWVLGYGYTF.

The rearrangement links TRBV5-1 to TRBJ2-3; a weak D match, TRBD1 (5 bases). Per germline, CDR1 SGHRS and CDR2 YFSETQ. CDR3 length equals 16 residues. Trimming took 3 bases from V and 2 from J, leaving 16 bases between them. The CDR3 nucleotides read TGCGCCAGCAGCTCCCCCTCAGGGCTAACCACAGATACGCAGTATTTT. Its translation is CASSSPSGLTTDTQYF.

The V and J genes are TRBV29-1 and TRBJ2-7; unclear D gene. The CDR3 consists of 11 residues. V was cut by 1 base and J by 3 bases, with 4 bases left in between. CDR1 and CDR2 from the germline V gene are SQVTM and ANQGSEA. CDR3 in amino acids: CSVEGNYEQYF. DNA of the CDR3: TGCAGCGTTGAAGGTAACTACGAGCAGTACTTC.

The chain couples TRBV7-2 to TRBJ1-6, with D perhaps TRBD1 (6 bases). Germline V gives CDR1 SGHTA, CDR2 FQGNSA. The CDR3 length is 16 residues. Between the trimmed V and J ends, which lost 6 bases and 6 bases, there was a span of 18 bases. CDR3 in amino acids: CASRLGGPRSNSPLHF. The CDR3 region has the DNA TGTGCCAGCAGGTTGGGGGGGCCCCGCAGTAATTCACCCCTCCACTTT. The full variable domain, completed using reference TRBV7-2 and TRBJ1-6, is GAGVSQSPSNKVTEKGKDVELRCDPISGHTALYWYRQSLGQGLEFLIYFQGNSAPDKSGLPSDRFSAERTGGSVSTLTIQRTQQEDSAVYLCASRLGGPRSNSPLHFGNGTRLTVT.

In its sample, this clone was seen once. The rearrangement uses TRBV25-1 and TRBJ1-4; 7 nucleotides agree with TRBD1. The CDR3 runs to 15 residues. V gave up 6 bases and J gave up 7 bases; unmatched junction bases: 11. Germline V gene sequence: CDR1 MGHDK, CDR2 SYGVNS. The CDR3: CASSKLGGAGEKLFF. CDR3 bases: TGTGCCAGCAGCAAACTAGGGGGCGCGGGTGAAAAACTGTTTTTT.

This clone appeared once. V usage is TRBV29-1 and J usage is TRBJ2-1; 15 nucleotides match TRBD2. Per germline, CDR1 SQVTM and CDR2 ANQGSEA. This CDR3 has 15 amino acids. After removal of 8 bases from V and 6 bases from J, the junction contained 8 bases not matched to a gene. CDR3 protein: CSLGLAGGIGNEQFF. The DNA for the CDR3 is TGCAGCCTTGGACTAGCGGGGGGGATTGGCAATGAGCAGTTCTTC.

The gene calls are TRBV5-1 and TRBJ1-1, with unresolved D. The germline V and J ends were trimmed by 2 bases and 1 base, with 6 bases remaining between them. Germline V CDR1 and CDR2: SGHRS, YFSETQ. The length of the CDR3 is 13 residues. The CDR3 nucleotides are TGCGCCAGCAGCTTTGAGGGGAACACTGAAGCTTTCTTT. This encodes CASSFEGNTEAFF. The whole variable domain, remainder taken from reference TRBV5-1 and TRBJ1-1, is KAGVTQTPRYLIKTRGQQVTLSCSPISGHRSVSWYQQTPGQGLQFLFEYFSETQRNKGNFPGRFSGRQFSNSRSEMNVSTLELGDSALYLCASSFEGNTEAFFGQGTRLTVV.

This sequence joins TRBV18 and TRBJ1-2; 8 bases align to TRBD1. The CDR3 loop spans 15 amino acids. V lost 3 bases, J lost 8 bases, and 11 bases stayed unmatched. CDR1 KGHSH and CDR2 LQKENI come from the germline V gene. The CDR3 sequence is CASSPAAGGAEGYTF. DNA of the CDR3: TGTGCCAGCTCACCCGCGGCAGGGGGCGCGGAAGGCTACACCTTC.

The CDR3 reads CASSVSGEFQPQHF. In DNA, the CDR3 is TGTGCCAGCAGTGTTTCAGGGGAATTTCAGCCCCAGCATTTT. V and J are TRBV6-1 and TRBJ1-5; D perhaps matches TRBD1 (6 bases). The CDR3 extends over 14 amino acids. V was pared by 4 bases and J by 6 bases, with 13 bases between. The germline V gene encodes CDR1 MNHNS and CDR2 SASEGT.

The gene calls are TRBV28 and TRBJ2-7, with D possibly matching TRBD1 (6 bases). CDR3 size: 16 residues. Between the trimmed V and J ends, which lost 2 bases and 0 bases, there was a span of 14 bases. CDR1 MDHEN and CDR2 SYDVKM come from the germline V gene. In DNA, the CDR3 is TGTGCCAGCAGTTTACGTGGGACAAAGGTCTCCTACGAGCAGTACTTC. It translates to CASSLRGTKVSYEQYF.

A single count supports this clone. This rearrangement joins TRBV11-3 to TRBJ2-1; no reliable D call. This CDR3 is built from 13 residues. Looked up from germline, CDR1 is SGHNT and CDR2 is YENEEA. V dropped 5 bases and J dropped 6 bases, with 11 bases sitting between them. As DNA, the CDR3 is TGTGCCAGCAGCGAGACTGCAAGCAATGAGCAGTTCTTC. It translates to CASSETASNEQFF.